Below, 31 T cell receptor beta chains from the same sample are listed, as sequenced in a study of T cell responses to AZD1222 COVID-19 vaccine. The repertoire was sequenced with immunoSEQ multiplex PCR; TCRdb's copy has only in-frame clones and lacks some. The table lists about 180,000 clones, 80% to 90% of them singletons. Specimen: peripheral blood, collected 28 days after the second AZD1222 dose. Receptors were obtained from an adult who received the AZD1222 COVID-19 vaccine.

The CDR3 coding sequence is TGTGCCAGCAGCAGCCCCCCGGACAACTACGAGCAGTACTTC. It encodes CASSSPPDNYEQYF. The V gene is TRBV7-2, the J gene TRBJ2-7; D might be TRBD1 (5 bases). The CDR3 spans 14 residues. Germline V gene data show CDR1 as SGHTA and CDR2 as FQGNSA. Trimming took 5 bases from V and 3 from J, leaving 14 bases between them. The variable domain in full, with the rest retrieved from reference TRBV7-2 and TRBJ2-7, is GAGVSQSPSNKVTEKGKDVELRCDPISGHTALYWYRQSLGQGLEFLIYFQGNSAPDKSGLPSDRFSAERTGGSVSTLTIQRTQQEDSAVYLCASSSPPDNYEQYFGPGTRLTVT.

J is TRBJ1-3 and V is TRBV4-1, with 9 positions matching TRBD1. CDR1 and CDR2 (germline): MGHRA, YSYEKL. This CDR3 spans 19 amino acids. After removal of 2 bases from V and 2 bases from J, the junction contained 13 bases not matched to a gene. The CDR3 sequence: CASSQRRRTGQGPGNTIYF. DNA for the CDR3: TGCGCCAGCAGCCAAAGGCGTCGGACAGGACAGGGGCCTGGAAACACCATATATTTT.

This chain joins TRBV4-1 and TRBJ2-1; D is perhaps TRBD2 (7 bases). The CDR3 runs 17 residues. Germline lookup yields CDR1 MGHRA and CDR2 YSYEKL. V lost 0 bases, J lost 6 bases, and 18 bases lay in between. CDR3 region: CASSQDERGGLSNEQFF. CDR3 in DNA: TGCGCCAGCAGCCAAGATGAGAGGGGGGGCCTGTCCAATGAGCAGTTCTTC.

The CDR3 coding sequence is TGTGCCAGCAGCCCGACAGGGGTGAACACCATATATTTT. It is translated as CASSPTGVNTIYF. The V and J genes are TRBV13 and TRBJ1-3; 8 bases match TRBD1. The trim removed 5 bases at V and 7 bases at J, leaving 4 bases unmatched. CDR1 is PRHDT and CDR2 is FYEKMQ in the germline V gene (reference sequence). This CDR3 spans 13 amino acids.

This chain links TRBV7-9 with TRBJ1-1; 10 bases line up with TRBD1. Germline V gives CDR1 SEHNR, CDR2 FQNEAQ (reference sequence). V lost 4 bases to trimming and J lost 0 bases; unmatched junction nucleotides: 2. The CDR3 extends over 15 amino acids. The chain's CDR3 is CASSSGTGVNTEAFF. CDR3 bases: TGTGCCAGCAGCTCGGGGACAGGGGTGAACACTGAAGCTTTCTTT.

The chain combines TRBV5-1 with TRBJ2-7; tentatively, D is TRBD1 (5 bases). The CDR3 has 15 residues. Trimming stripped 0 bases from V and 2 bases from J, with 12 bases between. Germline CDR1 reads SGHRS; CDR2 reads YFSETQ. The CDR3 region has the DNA TGCGCCAGCAGCTTGGGACAGCCAGACCCCTACGAGCAGTACTTC. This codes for CASSLGQPDPYEQYF.

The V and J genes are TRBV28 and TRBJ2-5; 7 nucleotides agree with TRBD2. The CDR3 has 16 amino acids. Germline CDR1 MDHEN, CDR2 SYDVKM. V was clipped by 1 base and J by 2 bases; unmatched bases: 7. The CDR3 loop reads CASSLLGRGDQETQYF. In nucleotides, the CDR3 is TGTGCCAGCAGTTTATTGGGACGGGGGGATCAAGAGACCCAGTACTTC.

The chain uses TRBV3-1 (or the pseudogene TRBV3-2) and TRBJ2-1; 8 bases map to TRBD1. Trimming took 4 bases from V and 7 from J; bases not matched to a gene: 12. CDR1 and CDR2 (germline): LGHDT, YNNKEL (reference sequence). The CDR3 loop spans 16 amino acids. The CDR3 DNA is TGTGCCAGCAGCCGGAAACAGGGGGAATTTCGGAATGAGCAGTTCTTC. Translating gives CASSRKQGEFRNEQFF.

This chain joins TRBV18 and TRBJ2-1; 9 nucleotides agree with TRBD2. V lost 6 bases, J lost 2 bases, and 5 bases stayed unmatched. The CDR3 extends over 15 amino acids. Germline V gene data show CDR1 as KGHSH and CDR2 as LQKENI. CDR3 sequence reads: CASSQTSGPYNEQFF. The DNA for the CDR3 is TGTGCCAGCTCTCAGACTAGCGGTCCCTACAATGAGCAGTTCTTC.

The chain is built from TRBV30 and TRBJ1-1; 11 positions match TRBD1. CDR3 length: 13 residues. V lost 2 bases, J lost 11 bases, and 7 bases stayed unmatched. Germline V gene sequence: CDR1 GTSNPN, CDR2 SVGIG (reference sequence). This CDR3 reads CAWSRTGGLEAFF. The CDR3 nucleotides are TGTGCCTGGAGTCGGACAGGGGGCTTAGAGGCTTTCTTT.

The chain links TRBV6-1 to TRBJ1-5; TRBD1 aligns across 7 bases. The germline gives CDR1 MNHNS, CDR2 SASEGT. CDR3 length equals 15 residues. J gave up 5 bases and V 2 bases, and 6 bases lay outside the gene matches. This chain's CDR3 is CASSESDTGDQPQHF. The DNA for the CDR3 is TGTGCCAGCAGTGAAAGCGATACAGGGGATCAGCCCCAGCATTTT.

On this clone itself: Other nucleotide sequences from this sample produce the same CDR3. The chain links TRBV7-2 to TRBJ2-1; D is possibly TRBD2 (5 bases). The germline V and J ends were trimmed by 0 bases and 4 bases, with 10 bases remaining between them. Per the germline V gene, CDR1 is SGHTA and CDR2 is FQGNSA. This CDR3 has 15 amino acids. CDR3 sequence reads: CASSLAGGEYNEQFF. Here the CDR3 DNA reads TGTGCCAGCAGCTTAGCGGGTGGGGAGTACAATGAGCAGTTCTTC.

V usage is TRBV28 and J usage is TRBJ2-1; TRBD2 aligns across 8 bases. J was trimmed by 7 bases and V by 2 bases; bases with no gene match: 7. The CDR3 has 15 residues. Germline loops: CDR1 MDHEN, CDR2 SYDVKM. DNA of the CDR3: TGTGCCAGCAGTTTAACGGCTAGCGGGCAGAATGAGCAGTTCTTC. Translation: CASSLTASGQNEQFF.

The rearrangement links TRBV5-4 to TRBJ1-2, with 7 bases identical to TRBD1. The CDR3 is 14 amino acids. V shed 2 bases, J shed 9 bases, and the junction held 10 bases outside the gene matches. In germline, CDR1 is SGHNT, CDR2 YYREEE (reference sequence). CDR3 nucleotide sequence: TGTGCCAGCAGCTTAGACAGGGCCGGTCTAAGCTACACCTTC. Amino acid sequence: CASSLDRAGLSYTF.

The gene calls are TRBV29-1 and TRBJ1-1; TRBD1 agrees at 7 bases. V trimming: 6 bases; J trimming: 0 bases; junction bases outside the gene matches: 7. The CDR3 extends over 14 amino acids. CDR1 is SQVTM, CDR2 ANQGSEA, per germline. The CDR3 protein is CSVATGTMNTEAFF. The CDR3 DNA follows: TGCAGCGTGGCGACAGGGACCATGAACACTGAAGCTTTCTTT.

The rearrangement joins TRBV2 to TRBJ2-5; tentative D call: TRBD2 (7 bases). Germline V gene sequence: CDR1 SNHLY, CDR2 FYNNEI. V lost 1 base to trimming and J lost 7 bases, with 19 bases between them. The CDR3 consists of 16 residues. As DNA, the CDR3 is TGTGCCAGCAGTGAAGGGGGCGGGGGCGCGGGTTCGACCCAGTACTTC. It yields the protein CASSEGGGGAGSTQYF.

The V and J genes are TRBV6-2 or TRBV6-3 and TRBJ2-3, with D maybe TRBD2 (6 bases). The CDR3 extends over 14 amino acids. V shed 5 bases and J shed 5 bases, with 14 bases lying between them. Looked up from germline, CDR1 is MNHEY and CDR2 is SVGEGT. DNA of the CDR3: TGTGCCAGCAGTATGGAGGGCCCGAAAGATACGCAGTATTTT. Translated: CASSMEGPKDTQYF.

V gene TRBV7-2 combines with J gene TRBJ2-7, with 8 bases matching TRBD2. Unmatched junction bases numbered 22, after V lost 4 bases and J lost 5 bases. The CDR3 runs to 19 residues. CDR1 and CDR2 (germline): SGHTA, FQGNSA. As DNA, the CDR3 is TGTGCCAGCAGCTCCCAAACGCCCCGCCTAGCGGGCCGGGGAGACGAGCAGTACTTC. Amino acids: CASSSQTPRLAGRGDEQYF.

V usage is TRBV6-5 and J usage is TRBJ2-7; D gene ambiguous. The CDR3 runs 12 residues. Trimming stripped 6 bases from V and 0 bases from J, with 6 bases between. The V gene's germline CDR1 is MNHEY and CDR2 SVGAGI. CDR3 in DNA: TGTGCCAGCAGCTCCGTCTCCTACGAGCAGTACTTC. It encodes CASSSVSYEQYF.

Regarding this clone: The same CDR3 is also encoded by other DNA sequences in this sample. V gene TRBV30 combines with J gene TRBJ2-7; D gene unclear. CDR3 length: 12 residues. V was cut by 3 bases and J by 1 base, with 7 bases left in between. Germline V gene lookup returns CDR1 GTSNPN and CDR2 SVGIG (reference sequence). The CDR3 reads CAWSVGSYEQYF. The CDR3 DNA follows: TGTGCCTGGAGCGTCGGATCCTACGAGCAGTACTTC.

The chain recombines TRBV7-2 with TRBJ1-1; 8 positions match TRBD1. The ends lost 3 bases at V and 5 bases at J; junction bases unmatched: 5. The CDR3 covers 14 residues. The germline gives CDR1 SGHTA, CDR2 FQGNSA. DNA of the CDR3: TGTGCCAGCAGCTTCTATACAGGGGGGACTGAAGCTTTCTTT. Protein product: CASSFYTGGTEAFF.

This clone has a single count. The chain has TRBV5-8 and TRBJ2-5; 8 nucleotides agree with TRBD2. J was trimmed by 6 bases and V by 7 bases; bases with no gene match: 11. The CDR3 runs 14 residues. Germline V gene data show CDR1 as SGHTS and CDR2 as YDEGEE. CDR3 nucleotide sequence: TGTGCCAGCTCCAGGAGACTAGCGTTTCAGACCCAGTACTTC. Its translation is CASSRRLAFQTQYF.

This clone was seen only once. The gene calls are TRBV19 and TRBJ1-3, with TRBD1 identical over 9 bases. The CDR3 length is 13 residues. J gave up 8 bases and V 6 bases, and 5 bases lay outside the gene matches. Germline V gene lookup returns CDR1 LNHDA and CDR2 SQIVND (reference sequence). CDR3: CASSWTGEYTIYF. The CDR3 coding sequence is TGTGCCAGTAGCTGGACAGGGGAGTACACCATATATTTT. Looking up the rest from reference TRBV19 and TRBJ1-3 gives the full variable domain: DGGITQSPKYLFRKEGQNVTLSCEQNLNHDAMYWYRQDPGQGLRLIYYSQIVNDFQKGDIAEGYSVSREKKESFPLTVTSAQKNPTAFYLCASSWTGEYTIYFGEGSWLTVV.

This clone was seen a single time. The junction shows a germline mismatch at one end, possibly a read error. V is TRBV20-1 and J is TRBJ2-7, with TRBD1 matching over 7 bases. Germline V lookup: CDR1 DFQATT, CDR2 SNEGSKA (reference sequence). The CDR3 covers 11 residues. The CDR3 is CSASAQGQLCF. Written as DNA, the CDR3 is TGCAGTGCTAGCGCACAGGGGCAGCTCTGCTTC.

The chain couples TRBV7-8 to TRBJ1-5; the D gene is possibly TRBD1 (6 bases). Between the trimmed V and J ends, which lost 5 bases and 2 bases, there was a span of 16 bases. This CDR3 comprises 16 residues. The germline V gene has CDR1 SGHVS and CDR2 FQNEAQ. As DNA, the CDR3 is TGTGCCAGCAGCCGAGGGGGGGCCGGGCGCAATCAGCCCCAGCATTTT. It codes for CASSRGGAGRNQPQHF. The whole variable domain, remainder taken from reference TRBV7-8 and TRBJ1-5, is GAGVSQSPRYKVAKRGQDVALRCDPISGHVSLFWYQQALGQGPEFLTYFQNEAQLDKSGLPSDRFFAERPEGSVSTLKIQRTQQEDSAVYLCASSRGGAGRNQPQHFGDGTRLSIL.

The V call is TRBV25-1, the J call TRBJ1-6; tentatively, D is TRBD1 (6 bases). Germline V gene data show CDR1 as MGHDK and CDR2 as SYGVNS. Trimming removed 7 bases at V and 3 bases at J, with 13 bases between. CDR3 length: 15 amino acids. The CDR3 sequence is CASMGEGVYNSPLHF. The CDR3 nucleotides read TGTGCCAGCATGGGTGAGGGGGTCTATAATTCACCCCTCCACTTT.

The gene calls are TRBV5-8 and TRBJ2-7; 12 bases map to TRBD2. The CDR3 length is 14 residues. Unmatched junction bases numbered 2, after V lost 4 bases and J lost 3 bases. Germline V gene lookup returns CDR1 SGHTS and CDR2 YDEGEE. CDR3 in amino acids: CASSPGLAGYEQYF. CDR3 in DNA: TGTGCCAGCAGCCCGGGACTAGCGGGCTACGAGCAGTACTTC.

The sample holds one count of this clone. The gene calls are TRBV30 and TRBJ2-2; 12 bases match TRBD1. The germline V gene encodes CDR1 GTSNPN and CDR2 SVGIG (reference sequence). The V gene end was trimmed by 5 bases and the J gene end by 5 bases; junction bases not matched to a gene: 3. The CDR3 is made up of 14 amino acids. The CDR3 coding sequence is TGTGCCTGGGGGACAGGGGGCGCAACCGGGGAGCTGTTTTTT. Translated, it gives CAWGTGGATGELFF.

CDR3 DNA: TGCAGCGTTGAATCGGACAGTAACACTGAAGCTTTCTTT. This translates into CSVESDSNTEAFF. V usage is TRBV29-1 and J usage is TRBJ1-1; TRBD1 might be the D (6 bases). This CDR3 region has 13 residues. Trimming took 2 bases from V and 2 from J, leaving 9 bases between them. The germline gives CDR1 SQVTM, CDR2 ANQGSEA.

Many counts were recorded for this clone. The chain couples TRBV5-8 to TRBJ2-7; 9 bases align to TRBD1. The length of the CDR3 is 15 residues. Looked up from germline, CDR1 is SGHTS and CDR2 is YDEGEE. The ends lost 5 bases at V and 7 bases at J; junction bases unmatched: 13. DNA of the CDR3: TGTGCCAGCAGGCCGACAGGGGGAAGCTTGTGGGAGCAGTACTTC. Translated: CASRPTGGSLWEQYF.

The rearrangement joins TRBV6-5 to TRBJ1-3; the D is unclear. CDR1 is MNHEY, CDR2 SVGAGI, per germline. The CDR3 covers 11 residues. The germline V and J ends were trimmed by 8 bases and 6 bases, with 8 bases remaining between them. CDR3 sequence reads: CASRATNTIYF. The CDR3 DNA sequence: TGTGCCAGCCGAGCGACAAACACCATATATTTT.